Listed below are T cell receptor beta chains from one sample, sequenced in a study of T-cell reconstitution after alpha-beta-depleted transplantation in children. From the PCR reads, TCRdb called clonotypes with MiXCR, one entry per CDR3 protein. The data hold 55,000 to 70,000 distinct CDR3 sequences, with approximately 10% observed a single time. This specimen consisted of PBMCs, obtained before TCRalphabeta/CD19-depleted stem cell transplant. The source of these receptors is a boy aged 10-17 years with acute myeloid leukemia, due to receive a stem cell transplant. CDR3s include the opening cysteine and the closing phenylalanine or tryptophan. The order of the fields is V gene, clone size, D gene, J gene, CDR3 DNA, CDR3 protein. The D gene is left open where the match is weak. The listing skips clone size in some rows; elsewhere it reads once, few, many or a size class.

TRBV28	many	TRBD2	TRBJ2-2	TGTGCCAGCAGTTTTAGGCTAGCGGGGGTTTCCGGGGAGCTGTTTTTT	CASSFRLAGVSGELFF
TRBV12-3/TRBV12-4	many	-	TRBJ2-6	TGTGCCAGTAAGAGCTCTGGGGCCAACGTCCTGACTTTC	CASKSSGANVLTF
TRBV28	-	-	TRBJ2-5	TGTGCCAGCAGTACCGTAGGGGGGACCCAGTACTTC	CASSTVGGTQYF
TRBV12-3/TRBV12-4	many	-	TRBJ1-1	TGTGCCAGCACCATTTTGGGCAGGAGAGACATGAACACTGAAGCTTTCTTT	CASTILGRRDMNTEAFF
TRBV28	many	TRBD2	TRBJ2-1	TGTGCCACCATTCCCACTAGCGGGGGATACAATGAGCAGTTCTTC	CATIPTSGGYNEQFF
TRBV5-1	many	TRBD2	TRBJ2-1	TGCGCCAGCAGCCCCCATAGCGGGAGGAACAATGAGCAGTTCTTC	CASSPHSGRNNEQFF
TRBV20-1	many	TRBD2	TRBJ2-1	TGCAGTGCTAGAGATCTAGCGGGCCGACCTAATGAGCAGTTCTTC	CSARDLAGRPNEQFF
TRBV5-6	many	-	TRBJ1-1	TGTGCCAGCAGCTCCCGAGGGGTTGGTAGCACTGAAGCTTTCTTT	CASSSRGVGSTEAFF
TRBV11-2	many	-	TRBJ2-1	TGTGCCAGCAGCCTACAGCGGAATGAGCAGTTCTTC	CASSLQRNEQFF
TRBV11-3	many	TRBD2	TRBJ2-1	TGTGCCAGCAGCTTGGGCCGACTAGCGGGGGTCATCAATGAGCAGTTCTTC	CASSLGRLAGVINEQFF
TRBV5-1	many	TRBD1	TRBJ1-1	TGCGCCAGCAGTACAGGGGGAAAGAACACTGAAGCTTTCTTT	CASSTGGKNTEAFF
TRBV7-9	many	TRBD1	TRBJ2-5	TGTGCCAGCAGCCCGGGACAGCAAGAGACCCAGTACTTC	CASSPGQQETQYF
TRBV7-2	many	-	TRBJ1-6	TGTGCCAGCAGCTTAATTGGGGGAGGGAATTCACCCCTCCACTTT	CASSLIGGGNSPLHF
TRBV5-1	many	-	TRBJ1-1	TGCGCCAGCAGCCGAGACAGGACAGCAACTGAAGCTTTCTTT	CASSRDRTATEAFF
TRBV5-6	many	TRBD1	TRBJ1-2	TGTGCCAGCAGCCCTATGGACAGGGAGATCTATGGCTACACCTTC	CASSPMDREIYGYTF
TRBV7-6	-	-	TRBJ2-1	TGTGCCAGCAGCCCCCAGATAAATGAGCAGTTCTTC	CASSPQINEQFF
TRBV29-1	-	TRBD2	TRBJ2-5	TGCAGCGTTGGTCGAGCGGGGGGCGGTCAGGAGACCCAGTACTTC	CSVGRAGGGQETQYF
TRBV28	many	TRBD1	TRBJ1-2	TGTGCCAGCAGTCCGAGGACAGGGGACTATGGCTACACCTTC	CASSPRTGDYGYTF
TRBV7-2	many	-	TRBJ2-3	TGTGCCAGCAGCTTAGAGCCTGAGGAGGGTGTAGCGAAGTATTTT	CASSLEPEEGVAKYF
TRBV5-6	many	-	TRBJ1-5	TGTGCCAGCAGCTTGGTTGATCAGCCCCAGCATTTT	CASSLVDQPQHF
TRBV5-6	many	TRBD1	TRBJ2-5	TGTGCCAGCAGCTTGAGGCAGGGGGCAGGGGAGACCCAGTACTTC	CASSLRQGAGETQYF
TRBV7-2	many	-	TRBJ2-1	TGTGCCAGCAGCTACGAGGGGGGCACCTACAATGAGCAGTTCTTC	CASSYEGGTYNEQFF
TRBV24-1	many	-	TRBJ1-1	TGTGCCACCAGTGAAGCGGGGAACACTGAAGCTTTCTTT	CATSEAGNTEAFF
TRBV20-1	many	-	TRBJ2-7	TGCAGTGCTAGAGACCGTACAGGGTCCGCCTACGAGCAGTACTTC	CSARDRTGSAYEQYF
TRBV7-6	many	-	TRBJ2-3	TGTGCCAGCAGCTCCCGGGAGACAGATACGCAGTATTTT	CASSSRETDTQYF
TRBV11-2	many	TRBD2	TRBJ2-1	TGTGCCAGCAGCTTCAGCGGGAGGGACAATGAGCAGTTCTTC	CASSFSGRDNEQFF
TRBV12-3/TRBV12-4	few	-	TRBJ1-1	TGTGCCAGCGGGGGGGGAACTGAAGCTTTCTTT	CASGGGTEAFF
TRBV4-3	-	-	TRBJ2-7	TGCGCCAGCAGCCAAGACCCAGGGTTCGACGAGCAGTACTTC	CASSQDPGFDEQYF
TRBV5-1	many	TRBD2	TRBJ2-1	TGCGCCAGCAGCTTGCGGGAGGGCTCCTACAATGAGCAGTTCTTC	CASSLREGSYNEQFF
TRBV7-7	many	-	TRBJ1-1	TGTGCTAGCAGCTCCGGGACAACGAACACTGAAGCTTTCTTT	CASSSGTTNTEAFF
TRBV5-5	many	-	TRBJ2-3	TGTGCCAGCGTGGACGCACCTGGGGAGGATGATACGCAGTATTTT	CASVDAPGEDDTQYF
TRBV6-5	many	TRBD1	TRBJ1-5	TGTGCCAGCAGTTACCAACGGACAGGATGGGGCAATCAGCCCCAGCATTTT	CASSYQRTGWGNQPQHF
TRBV20-1	few	-	TRBJ2-1	TGCAGTGCTAGAGGTCGGGGACTGGTTGAGCAGTTCTTC	CSARGRGLVEQFF
TRBV10-3	many	-	TRBJ2-1	TGTGCCATCAGTGAGCGGGGAGATGGGCAGTTCTTC	CAISERGDGQFF
TRBV11-2	-	TRBD2	TRBJ2-1	TGTGCCACCAGCCTAGGGACTAGCGGGAGGGGTGAGCAGTTCTTC	CATSLGTSGRGEQFF
TRBV6-2/TRBV6-3	many	-	TRBJ2-1	TGTGCCAGCAGTTACGTCGGGAACTCCTACAATGAGCAGTTCTTC	CASSYVGNSYNEQFF
TRBV20-1	many	-	TRBJ2-1	TGCAGTGCTAGAAGGAACAATGGAAGGGGTGAGCAGTTCTTC	CSARRNNGRGEQFF
TRBV5-6	many	TRBD2	TRBJ2-2	TGTGCCAGCAGCTTGGCCAGTAGGACTAGCGGGTACACCGGGGAGCTGTTTTTT	CASSLASRTSGYTGELFF
TRBV5-1	medium-sized	-	TRBJ1-1	TGCGCCAGCAGCTTGGCAATAAAAGGGGAACCAACTGAAGCTTTCTTT	CASSLAIKGEPTEAFF
TRBV15	many	-	TRBJ1-3	TGTGCCACCAGCATTGGCGCGTCCGGGACCCACTCTGGAAACACCATATATTTT	CATSIGASGTHSGNTIYF
TRBV20-1	many	-	TRBJ2-5	TGCAGTGCCTTAGGGGGGGCTGGGGAGACCCAGTACTTC	CSALGGAGETQYF
TRBV6-4	few	-	TRBJ2-1	TGTGCCAGCAGTGACCCGGGACTCAGCGAGTTCTTC	CASSDPGLSEFF
TRBV5-1	many	-	TRBJ1-1	TGCGCCAGCAGCCTGGGTCCACCCAACACTGAAGCTTTCTTT	CASSLGPPNTEAFF
TRBV29-1	many	-	TRBJ1-2	TGCAGTGTTGAAAATGGGGTTGACTATGGCTACACCTTC	CSVENGVDYGYTF
TRBV29-1	many	-	TRBJ1-2	TGCAGCGCGGTGGACGGGACTAACTATGGCTACACCTTC	CSAVDGTNYGYTF
TRBV20-1	-	-	TRBJ2-2	TGCAGTGATAGGGCCGGGGGCGCGGTCCGCACCGGGGAGCTGTTTTTT	CSDRAGGAVRTGELFF
TRBV5-1	many	-	TRBJ2-6	TGCGCCAGCAGCTTACAGGGAGACAACGTCCTGACTTTC	CASSLQGDNVLTF
TRBV7-3	many	-	TRBJ1-1	TGTGCCAGCAGCACCGTAGCTTCGACTGAAGCTTTCTTT	CASSTVASTEAFF
TRBV29-1	many	-	TRBJ1-2	TGCAGCGCACAGTCAGGGGAATCAGGCTATGGCTACACCTTC	CSAQSGESGYGYTF
TRBV5-1	many	-	TRBJ2-7	TGCGCCAGCAGCTTGGGGGGGCGCGAGCAGTACTTC	CASSLGGREQYF
TRBV4-1	many	TRBD1	TRBJ1-6	TGCGCCAGCAGCCAAGGACAGGGACTACTTGTTTATTCACCCCTCCACTTT	CASSQGQGLLVYSPLHF
TRBV29-1	many	-	TRBJ2-1	TGCAGCCTACGAGGCCCCTGGGAGGCTGGGAATGAGCAGTTCTTC	CSLRGPWEAGNEQFF
TRBV20-1	many	-	TRBJ2-3	TGCAGTGCTATTCTAGCGCTCGAAACCAGCACAGATACGCAGTATTTT	CSAILALETSTDTQYF
TRBV27	many	-	TRBJ1-1	TGTGCCAGCAGGATTCAGGGAGGGGGCACTGAAGCTTTCTTT	CASRIQGGGTEAFF